This entry concerns a single T cell receptor beta chain. CDR3 size: 15 residues. V lost 0 bases, J lost 5 bases, and 7 bases stayed unmatched. Germline CDR1 and CDR2: MNHEY and SVGAGI. This record comes from a study of blood T cell repertoires in COVID-19. Turning to the study itself: From the United States, Italy and Spain came samples of acute and convalescent COVID-19. Sources were T cells, B-cell-depleted T cells, or PBMCs; the material itself was cDNA or gDNA.

Source study methods: Amplification from reference gene primers served as the basis for estimated nucleated cell counts. This table comes from immunoSEQ multiplex PCR, and its TCRdb copy is limited to in-frame clones, with some not included. The V and J calls and clone size come from that table; D and trimming were worked out from the DNA. This sample has under 250,000 clones, with approximately 82% found just once. The V call is TRBV6-5, the J call TRBJ2-7, with TRBD1 matching 7 bases. This TCR was recovered from a woman aged 70-85 years with active or convalescent COVID-19. Sequenced material: peripheral blood. The CDR3 region has the DNA TGTGCCAGCAGTTACTCGGGAACAGGGGTTGACGAGCAGTACTTC. The encoded protein is CASSYSGTGVDEQYF.